Below, 10 T cell receptor beta chains from the same sample are listed, as sequenced in a study of blood T cell repertoires in COVID-19. Assay: immunoSEQ multiplex PCR; the TCRdb copy retains only in-frame clones and omits some. The sample has about 300,000 clones; roughly 83% are singletons. The material sequenced was peripheral blood. Receptors were obtained from a human donor with COVID-19, enrolled during active disease. The donor label of this sample is uncertain.

This clone was observed once. The rearrangement uses TRBV3-1 (or the pseudogene TRBV3-2) and TRBJ2-7; TRBD2 might be the D (6 bases). The germline CDR1 and CDR2 sequences are LGHDT and YNNKEL (reference sequence). The V end lost 0 bases, the J end lost 5 bases, and 17 bases lay between the germline ends. This CDR3 has 16 amino acids. This chain's CDR3 is CASSQDSGLAIHEQYF. CDR3 DNA sequence: TGTGCCAGCAGCCAAGATTCTGGGCTAGCGATCCACGAGCAGTACTTC.

The chain carries TRBV19 and TRBJ2-2; 8 bases agree with TRBD1. Germline values: CDR1 LNHDA, CDR2 SQIVND (reference sequence). The CDR3 contains 14 residues. The J segment lost 8 bases and the V segment lost 6 bases, leaving 8 bases of the junction unmatched. The CDR3: CASRFSGGPGELFF. CDR3 DNA sequence: TGTGCCAGTAGATTTTCAGGGGGCCCAGGGGAGCTGTTTTTT.

The genes are TRBV10-3 and TRBJ1-3; no reliable D call. The CDR3 sequence is 14 residues long. CDR1 and CDR2 (germline): ENHRY, SYGVKD. V dropped 7 bases and J dropped 0 bases, with 10 bases sitting between them. The CDR3 is CAITSGLSGNTIYF. In DNA, the CDR3 is TGTGCCATCACTTCCGGACTCTCTGGAAACACCATATATTTT.

V gene TRBV19 combines with J gene TRBJ1-6; D remains ambiguous. The CDR3 runs 14 residues. V lost 1 base and J lost 7, with 8 bases in between. CDR1 is LNHDA, CDR2 SQIVND, per germline (reference sequence). The CDR3 DNA is TGTGCCAGTAGTATAGTGGCAGTCAATTCACCCCTCCACTTT. Residues: CASSIVAVNSPLHF.

The rearrangement uses TRBV29-1 and TRBJ1-1; D uncertain. This CDR3 comprises 13 residues. Trimming took 5 bases from V and 1 from J, leaving 11 bases between them. From germline, CDR1 is SQVTM and CDR2 ANQGSEA. This chain's CDR3 is CSVTTRGNTEAFF. CDR3 nucleotide sequence: TGCAGCGTTACGACTCGCGGGAACACTGAAGCTTTCTTT.

The J gene is TRBJ1-1, the V gene TRBV28; 7 bases fit TRBD1. The CDR3 consists of 15 residues. V lost 0 bases, J lost 1 base, and 2 bases stayed unmatched. Germline V gives CDR1 MDHEN, CDR2 SYDVKM. CDR3 loop: CASSLWRTGNTEAFF. The CDR3 DNA reads as TGTGCCAGCAGTTTATGGAGGACAGGGAACACTGAAGCTTTCTTT.

The chain's CDR3 is CASEDKPGETQYF. For the CDR3, the DNA is TGTGCCAGCGAGGACAAACCCGGGGAGACCCAGTACTTC. The V and J genes are TRBV5-6 and TRBJ2-5; a weak D match, TRBD1 (5 bases). The CDR3 covers 13 residues. Germline CDR1 SGHDT, CDR2 YYEEEE. The V end lost 7 bases, the J end lost 5 bases, and 15 bases lay between the germline ends.

This clone is a singleton in its sample. The V gene is TRBV19, the J gene TRBJ2-5; 16 bases fit TRBD2. V lost 5 bases, J lost 6 bases, and 12 bases stayed unmatched. The CDR3 extends over 18 amino acids. Germline assignment: CDR1 LNHDA and CDR2 SQIVND (reference sequence). The CDR3 bases are TGTGCCAGTAGTGGACGACGGGGACTAGCGGGAGGGCCCCAGACCCAGTACTTC. This encodes CASSGRRGLAGGPQTQYF.

This clone appeared a single time. CDR3: CAVEGAAYEQYF. Written as DNA, the CDR3 is TGTGCCGTGGAGGGAGCGGCCTACGAGCAGTACTTC. This chain connects TRBV3-1 (or the pseudogene TRBV3-2) to TRBJ2-7; possibly TRBD2 for D (6 bases). The CDR3 sequence is 12 residues long. With 11 bases removed from V and 2 bases from J, the gap between germline ends came to 13 bases. The V gene's germline CDR1 is LGHDT and CDR2 YNNKEL (reference sequence).

V usage is TRBV9 and J usage is TRBJ1-3; D is unresolved. The germline V and J ends were trimmed by 0 bases and 0 bases, with 4 bases remaining between them. Germline-derived CDR1 and CDR2 are SGDLS and YYNGEE. This CDR3 spans 14 amino acids. The CDR3 region is CASSVVDSGNTIYF. The DNA of the CDR3 is TGTGCCAGCAGCGTAGTAGACTCTGGAAACACCATATATTTT.